A single sample gave rise to the 32 T cell receptor beta chains below, sequenced in a study of CD8+CD57+ T cells in acquired aplastic anemia. CDR3 and TCR beta VDJ profiling relied on a genomic DNA template. TCRdb re-analysed the reads in MiXCR, keeping a single row per CDR3 protein. This sample has approximately 180,000 distinct CDR3 sequences, with roughly 48% found just once. Selection for sequencing was limited to patients who had shown CD8+CD57+ cell expansion by flow cytometry. Sequencing input: sorted CD4+, CD8+, or CD8+CD57+ T cells (not recorded which) from PBMCs. The receptor set was obtained from a human donor with aplastic anemia.

This clonotype was counted at least ten times. This chain connects TRBV20-1 to TRBJ2-2, with D uncertain. Germline loops: CDR1 DFQATT, CDR2 SNEGSKA (reference sequence). The ends were cut back, 2 bases at V and 4 bases at J, with 14 bases in the middle. This CDR3 is 15 amino acids long. The CDR3 bases are TGCAGTGCTAGAATGGCGAACCTTCTCACCGGGGAGCTGTTTTTT. Protein sequence: CSARMANLLTGELFF.

This clonotype was seen many times. The rearrangement joins TRBV14 to TRBJ1-1; unclear D gene. The CDR3 covers 12 residues. Germline assignment: CDR1 SGHDN and CDR2 FVKESK. Trimming took 6 bases from V and 6 from J, leaving 11 bases between them. CDR3 residues: CASRQLGSEAFF. Written as DNA, the CDR3 is TGTGCCAGCAGGCAGTTGGGTTCTGAAGCTTTCTTT.

The table lists this clonotype with many counts. The chain has TRBV4-1 and TRBJ2-7; D is uncertain. Per the germline V gene, CDR1 is MGHRA and CDR2 is YSYEKL. The CDR3 sequence is 14 residues long. Trimming took off 0 bases at V and 0 bases at J, with 6 bases between the two ends. DNA for the CDR3: TGCGCCAGCAGCCAAGATTGGGGCTCCTACGAGCAGTACTTC. This gives the protein CASSQDWGSYEQYF.

V gene TRBV9 combines with J gene TRBJ1-6, with D unresolved. Germline CDR1 and CDR2: SGDLS and YYNGEE. The CDR3 has 14 amino acids. Between the trimmed V and J ends, which lost 0 bases and 10 bases, there was a span of 11 bases. CDR3 loop: CASSVANFGSPLHF. CDR3 nucleotides: TGTGCCAGCAGCGTAGCTAACTTTGGGTCACCCCTCCACTTT.

Remarks on this clonotype: This is likely a read error, given that the CDR3 carries no conserved phenylalanine or tryptophan at its end. The chain recombines TRBV7-6 with TRBJ1-6; 7 positions agree with TRBD1. Germline V gene lookup returns CDR1 SGHVS and CDR2 FNYEAQ. The CDR3 runs to 18 residues. CDR3 amino acids: CASSFALGALSGGSPLHS. DNA for the CDR3: TGTGCCAGCAGCTTCGCACTAGGGGCCCTCTCAGGGGGTTCACCTCTCCACTCT.

This clonotype was found many times. J is TRBJ2-5 and V is TRBV4-1, with D possibly matching TRBD2 (5 bases). V lost 4 bases to trimming and J lost 5 bases, with 11 bases between them. Germline V lookup: CDR1 MGHRA, CDR2 YSYEKL. There are 13 residues in the CDR3. The CDR3 spells CASSLLRGETQYF. The CDR3 DNA reads TGCGCCAGCAGCCTCCTACGGGGTGAGACCCAGTACTTC.

This rearrangement joins TRBV7-9 to TRBJ2-1; no reliable D call. This CDR3 has 13 residues. Trimming took 5 bases from V and 10 from J, leaving 15 bases between them. From germline, CDR1 is SEHNR and CDR2 FQNEAQ (reference sequence). The CDR3 region has the DNA TGTGCCAGCAGCCCCTTGGCGGTAGGGGAGCAGTTCTTC. Translating gives CASSPLAVGEQFF.

This clonotype has only a few counts. The V gene is TRBV3-1, the J gene TRBJ2-2; D gene uncertain. Trimming took 0 bases from V and 7 from J, leaving 9 bases between them. The germline CDR1 and CDR2 sequences are LGHDT and YNNKEL (reference sequence). The CDR3 has 14 residues. CDR3 loop: CASSQDGRLGELFF. The CDR3 DNA reads TGTGCCAGCAGCCAAGACGGCCGCCTCGGGGAGCTGTTTTTT.

This clonotype was observed a few times. The V gene is TRBV6-1, the J gene TRBJ1-1; no clear D gene. Trimming removed 2 bases at V and 5 bases at J, with 9 bases between. Germline values: CDR1 MNHNS, CDR2 SASEGT. The CDR3 sequence is 13 residues long. The DNA of the CDR3 is TGTGCCAGCAGTGAACGAAGGGTTACTGAAGCTTTCTTT. Amino acid sequence: CASSERRVTEAFF.

V and J are TRBV7-6 and TRBJ2-7; D might be TRBD1 (6 bases). V dropped 1 base and J dropped 2 bases, with 12 bases sitting between them. The germline V gene encodes CDR1 SGHVS and CDR2 FNYEAQ. This CDR3 has 15 amino acids. CDR3 sequence (DNA): TGTGCCAGCAGCTTAGGGGTGGGGGCCGCCTACGAGCAGTACTTC. Amino acids: CASSLGVGAAYEQYF.

The rearrangement joins TRBV10-2 to TRBJ1-1; D not resolved. This CDR3 is 14 amino acids long. Trimming left V 2 bases short and J 5 bases short, with 12 bases between. CDR1 is WSHSY and CDR2 is SAAADI in the germline V gene. In DNA, the CDR3 is TGCGCCAGCAGTGAGGCCCAAGTGAGAACTGAAGCTTTCTTT. Its protein product is CASSEAQVRTEAFF.

This clonotype was recorded many times. The chain recombines TRBV10-3 with TRBJ1-2; 12 nucleotides align to TRBD1. J was trimmed by 8 bases and V by 6 bases; bases with no gene match: 7. The CDR3 runs 14 residues. Germline CDR1 and CDR2: ENHRY and SYGVKD. The DNA for the CDR3 is TGTGCCATCAGGGGACAGGGGGCCGCTTGGGGCTACACCTTC. It translates to CAIRGQGAAWGYTF.

The chain couples TRBV29-1 to TRBJ2-3, with D hard to call. The CDR3 loop spans 13 amino acids. Germline-derived CDR1 and CDR2 are SQVTM and ANQGSEA. Trimming removed 4 bases at V and 4 bases at J, with 12 bases between. The CDR3 DNA reads as TGCAGCGTTGGTATCAGTCAGGCAGATACGCAGTATTTT. It specifies CSVGISQADTQYF.

The genes are TRBV10-3 and TRBJ2-1; TRBD2 matches at 15 bases. The junction had 5 bases not matched to a gene; V was cut back by 10 bases and J by 7 bases. CDR1 ENHRY and CDR2 SYGVKD come from the germline V gene. This CDR3 is 14 amino acids long. CDR3 sequence (DNA): TGTGCCAGCGGACTAGCGGGGGGGCGGAATGAGCAGTTCTTC. Amino acids: CASGLAGGRNEQFF.

In this sample, this clonotype turned up many times. The CDR3 DNA reads as TGCGCCAGCAGCTTCGTGGCAGCCACCGGGGAGCTGTTTTTT. It specifies CASSFVAATGELFF. The chain employs TRBV5-1 and TRBJ2-2; D gene uncertain. The CDR3 extends over 14 amino acids. V shed 2 bases and J shed 4 bases, with 9 bases lying between them. Germline V gene data show CDR1 as SGHRS and CDR2 as YFSETQ.

This clonotype was recorded at least ten times. The CDR3: CASMRTRLSPRGAFF. CDR3 nucleotide sequence: TGTGCCAGCATGCGGACAAGGTTGTCCCCGCGAGGAGCTTTCTTT. The gene calls are TRBV7-8 and TRBJ1-1; D might be TRBD1 (5 bases). With 7 bases removed from V and 10 bases from J, the gap between germline ends came to 25 bases. CDR1 and CDR2 from the germline V gene are SGHVS and FQNEAQ. The CDR3 has 15 residues.

The CDR3 sequence is CATTLGQGTYEQYF. DNA of the CDR3: TGTGCCACCACACTGGGACAGGGCACCTACGAGCAGTACTTC. V and J are TRBV2 and TRBJ2-7; 9 bases are a match to TRBD1. Germline V lookup: CDR1 SNHLY, CDR2 FYNNEI. This CDR3 has 14 residues. Losses at the gene ends were 10 bases for V and 2 bases for J; bases not matched to a gene: 9. Variable domain in full (rest from reference TRBV2 and TRBJ2-7): EPEVTQTPSHQVTQMGQEVILRCVPISNHLYFYWYRQILGQKVEFLVSFYNNEISEKSEIFDDQFSVERPDGSNFTLKIRSTKLEDSAMYFCATTLGQGTYEQYFGPGTRLTVT.

This clonotype was detected ten times or more. This sequence joins TRBV10-1 and TRBJ1-2; tentatively, D is TRBD1 (5 bases). The germline V gene has CDR1 WNHNN and CDR2 SYGVQD (reference sequence). The V gene lost 0 bases and the J gene lost 2 bases, with 10 bases spanning the gap. This CDR3 contains 15 residues. CDR3 in amino acids: CASSESGDRNYGYTF. The CDR3 DNA follows: TGCGCCAGCAGTGAGTCGGGGGACCGCAACTATGGCTACACCTTC.

This clonotype was observed once. The chain uses TRBV11-1 and TRBJ2-6; 11 bases are shared with TRBD2. The CDR3 totals 16 residues. In germline, CDR1 is SGHAT, CDR2 FQDESV (reference sequence). The V gene end was trimmed by 5 bases and the J gene end by 4 bases; junction bases not matched to a gene: 4. CDR3 in DNA: TGTGCCAGCAGCCAGAGGACTAGCGGGGGGGCCAACGTCCTGACTTTC. Amino acid sequence: CASSQRTSGGANVLTF.

The chain uses TRBV3-1 and TRBJ1-2; D remains unclear. The V end was cut by 4 bases, the J end by 8 bases, with 20 bases between. The CDR3 consists of 15 residues. Per germline, CDR1 LGHDT and CDR2 YNNKEL (reference sequence). The CDR3 loop is CASSPWEPSAWGYTF. The DNA for the CDR3 is TGTGCCAGCAGCCCTTGGGAACCGAGCGCTTGGGGCTACACCTTC.

The chain uses TRBV10-2 and TRBJ2-3, with 14 bases fitting TRBD2. There are 15 residues in the CDR3. V dropped 10 bases and J dropped 3; count of bases not matched to a gene: 6. The germline V gene encodes CDR1 WSHSY and CDR2 SAAADI. CDR3 amino acids: CANNGTSGGTDTQYF. The CDR3 bases are TGCGCCAACAACGGGACTAGCGGGGGTACAGATACGCAGTATTTT.

This clonotype was detected ten times or more. The chain joins TRBV9 to TRBJ1-5, with a tentative D call TRBD1 (6 bases). The CDR3 covers 14 residues. V lost 3 bases and J 5 bases, leaving 12 bases between the germline ends. The germline CDR1 and CDR2 sequences are SGDLS and YYNGEE. CDR3 loop: CASSEQGWDQPQHF. CDR3 nucleotide sequence: TGTGCCAGCAGCGAGCAGGGGTGGGATCAGCCCCAGCATTTT.

The chain combines TRBV2 with TRBJ2-3, with 9 bases fitting TRBD1. Germline-derived CDR1 and CDR2 are SNHLY and FYNNEI. This CDR3 contains 13 residues. V shed 5 bases and J 10 bases; nucleotides not matched to a gene: 7. In DNA form, the CDR3 reads TGTGCCAGCAGTACCGGTACAGGGGGCGCGCAGTATTTT. Translated: CASSTGTGGAQYF.

This clonotype has a count of ten or more. The J gene is TRBJ1-1, the V gene TRBV7-2, with D possibly being TRBD1 (5 bases). Per the germline V gene, CDR1 is SGHTA and CDR2 is FQGNSA. V dropped 5 bases and J dropped 7 bases, with 14 bases sitting between them. This CDR3 has 13 amino acids. CDR3 DNA sequence: TGTGCCAGCAGCCCTCAGGGCGGTATTGAAGCTTTCTTT. Its translation is CASSPQGGIEAFF.

At least ten counts were recorded for this clonotype. The gene calls are TRBV10-3 and TRBJ2-7; tentative D call: TRBD2 (5 bases). V lost 4 bases and J lost 0, with 16 bases in between. Germline CDR1 reads ENHRY; CDR2 reads SYGVKD. CDR3 length: 16 residues. The CDR3, as DNA: TGTGCCATCAGTGTCACCGCGGGCCCGAACTCCTACGAGCAGTACTTC. Its translation is CAISVTAGPNSYEQYF.

In its sample, this clonotype was seen many times. The rearrangement links TRBV5-1 to TRBJ1-4; possible D gene TRBD1, 5 bases. CDR1 and CDR2 (germline): SGHRS, YFSETQ. V lost 3 bases to trimming and J lost 8 bases, with 17 bases between them. This CDR3 has 15 residues. In nucleotides, the CDR3 is TGCGCCAGCAGCTCGGCCGGAGGGGTTGGGGAAAAACTGTTTTTT. Translating gives CASSSAGGVGEKLFF.

This clonotype was picked up one time. The chain links TRBV12-3 or TRBV12-4 to TRBJ2-7; D gene uncertain. The CDR3 consists of 13 residues. V shed 6 bases and J shed 6 bases, with 15 bases lying between them. The CDR3 DNA reads as TGTGCCAGCAGCTCCACCGGTCCCGTCGAGCAGTACTTC. Its protein is CASSSTGPVEQYF.

This clonotype was picked up many times. The chain is built from TRBV5-5 and TRBJ2-7; D may be TRBD2 (5 bases). The V gene lost 2 bases and the J gene lost 3 bases, with 18 bases spanning the gap. CDR3 length: 16 residues. CDR1 and CDR2 (germline): SGHKS, YYEKEE (reference sequence). The CDR3 DNA sequence: TGTGCCAGCAGCTTAACGGACTCGAGCCTCTACTACGAGCAGTACTTC. It yields the protein CASSLTDSSLYYEQYF. Full variable domain (outside the CDR3, taken from reference TRBV5-5 and TRBJ2-7): DAGVTQSPTHLIKTRGQQVTLRCSPISGHKSVSWYQQVLGQGPQFIFQYYEKEERGRGNFPDRFSARQFPNYSSELNVNALLLGDSALYLCASSLTDSSLYYEQYFGPGTRLTVT.

This clonotype came up many times. The chain links TRBV5-1 to TRBJ1-3; possible D gene TRBD1, 6 bases. The CDR3 is 16 residues long. Germline V gene data show CDR1 as SGHRS and CDR2 as YFSETQ. Trimming removed 0 bases at V and 0 bases at J, with 10 bases between. DNA for the CDR3: TGCGCCAGCAGCTTGGGACAGGCGAGCTCTGGAAACACCATATATTTT. This translates into CASSLGQASSGNTIYF.

The chain combines TRBV29-1 with TRBJ1-1; D might be TRBD1 (5 bases). This CDR3 has 13 residues. V gave up 8 bases and J gave up 4 bases, with 17 bases separating them. Per germline, CDR1 SQVTM and CDR2 ANQGSEA. The CDR3 reads CSSFGGVGTEAFF. CDR3 nucleotides: TGCAGCTCATTCGGGGGTGTTGGCACTGAAGCTTTCTTT.

At least ten counts were recorded for this clonotype. The rearrangement links TRBV14 to TRBJ2-3, with D uncertain. The CDR3 has 14 amino acids. V dropped 3 bases and J dropped 0 bases, with 7 bases sitting between them. Germline loops: CDR1 SGHDN, CDR2 FVKESK. CDR3 region: CASSQPASTDTQYF. DNA for the CDR3: TGTGCCAGCAGCCAGCCAGCTAGCACAGATACGCAGTATTTT.

In its sample, this clonotype was seen many times. The gene calls are TRBV7-2 and TRBJ1-2; unclear D gene. The CDR3 length is 15 residues. The V end was cut by 1 base, the J end by 4 bases, with 13 bases between. Germline V gene sequence: CDR1 SGHTA, CDR2 FQGNSA. CDR3 in amino acids: CASSLGRREVYGYTF. The CDR3 DNA follows: TGTGCCAGCAGCTTAGGTAGGCGGGAAGTCTATGGCTACACCTTC.